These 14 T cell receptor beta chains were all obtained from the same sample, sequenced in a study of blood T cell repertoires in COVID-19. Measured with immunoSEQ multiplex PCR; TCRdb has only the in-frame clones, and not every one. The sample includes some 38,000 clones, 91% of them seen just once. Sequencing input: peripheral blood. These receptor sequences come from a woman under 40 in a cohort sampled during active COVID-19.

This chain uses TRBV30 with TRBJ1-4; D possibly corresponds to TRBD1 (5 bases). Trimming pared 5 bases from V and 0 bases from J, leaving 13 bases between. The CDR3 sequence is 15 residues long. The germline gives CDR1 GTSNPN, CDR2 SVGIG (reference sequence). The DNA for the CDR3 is TGTGCCTGGGGTCAGGGTTTCTCAACTAATGAAAAACTGTTTTTT. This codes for CAWGQGFSTNEKLFF.

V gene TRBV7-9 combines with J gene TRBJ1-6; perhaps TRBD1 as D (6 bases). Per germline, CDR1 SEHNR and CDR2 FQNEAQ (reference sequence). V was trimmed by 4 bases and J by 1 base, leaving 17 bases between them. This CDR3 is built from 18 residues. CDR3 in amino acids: CASSSPTGGRSYNSPLHF. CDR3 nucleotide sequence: TGTGCCAGCAGCTCGCCGACAGGAGGAAGGTCCTATAATTCACCCCTCCACTTT. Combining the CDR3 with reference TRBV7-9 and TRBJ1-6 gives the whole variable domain DTGVSQNPRHKITKRGQNVTFRCDPISEHNRLYWYRQTLGQGPEFLTYFQNEAQLEKSRLLSDRFSAERPKGSFSTLEIQRTEQGDSAMYLCASSSPTGGRSYNSPLHFGNGTRLTVT.

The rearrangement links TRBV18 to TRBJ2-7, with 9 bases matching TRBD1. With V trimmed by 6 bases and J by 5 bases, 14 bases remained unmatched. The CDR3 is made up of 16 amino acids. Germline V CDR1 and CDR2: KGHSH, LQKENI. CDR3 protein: CASSPTPGQGLHEQYF. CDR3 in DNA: TGTGCCAGCTCGCCGACGCCGGGACAGGGCCTCCACGAGCAGTACTTC.

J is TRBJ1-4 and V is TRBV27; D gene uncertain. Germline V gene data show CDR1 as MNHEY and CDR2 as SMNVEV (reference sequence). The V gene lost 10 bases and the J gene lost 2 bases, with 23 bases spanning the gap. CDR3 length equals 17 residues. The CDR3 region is CATTRERSEYTNEKLFF. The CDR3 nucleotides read TGTGCCACTACGAGAGAGAGGTCTGAATACACTAATGAAAAACTGTTTTTT.

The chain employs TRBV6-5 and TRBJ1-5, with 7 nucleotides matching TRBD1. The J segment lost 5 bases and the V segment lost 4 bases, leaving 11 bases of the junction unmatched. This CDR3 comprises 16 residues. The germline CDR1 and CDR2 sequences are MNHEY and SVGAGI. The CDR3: CASSSHLDRVYQPQHF. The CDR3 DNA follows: TGTGCCAGCAGTTCCCACCTTGACAGGGTTTATCAGCCCCAGCATTTT.

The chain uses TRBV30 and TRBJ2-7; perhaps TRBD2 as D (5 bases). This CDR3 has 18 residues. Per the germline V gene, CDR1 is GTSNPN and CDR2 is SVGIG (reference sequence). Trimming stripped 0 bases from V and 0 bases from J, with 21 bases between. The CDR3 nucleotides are TGTGCCTGGAGTGTGTTCGGGCGGAGGCGAAATAGCTCCTACGAGCAGTACTTC. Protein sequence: CAWSVFGRRRNSSYEQYF.

The CDR3 loop is CASRGTGRGTEAFF. The DNA for the CDR3 is TGTGCCAGCAGGGGAACGGGGCGGGGTACTGAAGCTTTCTTT. This rearrangement joins TRBV28 to TRBJ1-1; D may be TRBD1 (5 bases). Trimming cost V 6 bases and J 5 bases, with 16 bases left between them. The germline gives CDR1 MDHEN, CDR2 SYDVKM. CDR3 length: 14 residues. The complete variable domain, with remaining parts taken from reference TRBV28 and TRBJ1-1, reads DVKVTQSSRYLVKRTGEKVFLECVQDMDHENMFWYRQDPGLGLRLIYFSYDVKMKEKGDIPEGYSVSREKKERFSLILESASTNQTSMYLCASRGTGRGTEAFFGQGTRLTVV.

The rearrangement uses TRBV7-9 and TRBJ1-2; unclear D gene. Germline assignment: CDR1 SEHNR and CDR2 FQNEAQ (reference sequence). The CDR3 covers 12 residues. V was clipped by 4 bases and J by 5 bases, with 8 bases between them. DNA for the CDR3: TGTGCCAGCAGCTCGGCAGGTTATGGCTACACCTTC. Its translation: CASSSAGYGYTF.

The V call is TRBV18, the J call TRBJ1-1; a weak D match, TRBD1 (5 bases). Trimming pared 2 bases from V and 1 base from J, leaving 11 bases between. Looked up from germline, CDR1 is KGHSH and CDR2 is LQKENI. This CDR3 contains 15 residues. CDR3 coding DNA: TGTGCCAGCTCACCAATTCAAACAGGGAACACTGAAGCTTTCTTT. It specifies CASSPIQTGNTEAFF.

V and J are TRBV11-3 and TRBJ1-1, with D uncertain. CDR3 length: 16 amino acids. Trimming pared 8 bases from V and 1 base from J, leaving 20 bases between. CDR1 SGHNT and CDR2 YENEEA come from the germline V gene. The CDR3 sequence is CASVTRSGEENTEAFF. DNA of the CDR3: TGTGCCAGCGTTACCCGATCGGGTGAGGAGAACACTGAAGCTTTCTTT.

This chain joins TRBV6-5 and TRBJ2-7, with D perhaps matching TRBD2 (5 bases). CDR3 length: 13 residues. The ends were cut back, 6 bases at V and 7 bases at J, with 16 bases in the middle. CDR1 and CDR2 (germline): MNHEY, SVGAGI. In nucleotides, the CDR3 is TGTGCCAGCAGGCCCCAGGCCCCGGGGGAGCAGTACTTC. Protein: CASRPQAPGEQYF.

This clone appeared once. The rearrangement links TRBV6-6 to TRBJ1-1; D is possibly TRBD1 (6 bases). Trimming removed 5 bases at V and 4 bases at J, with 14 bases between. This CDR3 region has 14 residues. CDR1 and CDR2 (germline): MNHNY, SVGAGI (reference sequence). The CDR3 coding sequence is TGTGCCAGCAGTCCCAGGGGCGAGATCACTGAAGCTTTCTTT. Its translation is CASSPRGEITEAFF.

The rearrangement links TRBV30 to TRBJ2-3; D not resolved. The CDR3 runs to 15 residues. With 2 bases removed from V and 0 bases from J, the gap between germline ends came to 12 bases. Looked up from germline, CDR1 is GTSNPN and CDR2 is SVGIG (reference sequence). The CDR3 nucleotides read TGTGCCTGGAGTCTAGGAAGCGCGAGCACAGATACGCAGTATTTT. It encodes CAWSLGSASTDTQYF.

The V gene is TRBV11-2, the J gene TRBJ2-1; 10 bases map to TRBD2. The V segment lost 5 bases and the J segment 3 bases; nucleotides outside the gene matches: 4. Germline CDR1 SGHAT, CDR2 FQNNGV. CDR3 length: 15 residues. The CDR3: CASSRTSGHYNEQFF. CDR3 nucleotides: TGTGCCAGCAGCCGGACTAGCGGACACTACAATGAGCAGTTCTTC.